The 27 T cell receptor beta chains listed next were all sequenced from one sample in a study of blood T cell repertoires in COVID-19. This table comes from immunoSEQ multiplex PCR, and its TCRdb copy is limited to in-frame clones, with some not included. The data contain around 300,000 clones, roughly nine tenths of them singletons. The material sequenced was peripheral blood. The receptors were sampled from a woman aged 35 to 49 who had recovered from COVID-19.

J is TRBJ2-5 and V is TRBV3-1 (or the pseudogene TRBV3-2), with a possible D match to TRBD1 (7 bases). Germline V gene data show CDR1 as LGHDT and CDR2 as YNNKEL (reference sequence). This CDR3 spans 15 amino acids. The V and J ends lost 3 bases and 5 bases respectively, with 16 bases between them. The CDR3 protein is CASSHLDRRGETQYF. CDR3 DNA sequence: TGTGCCAGCAGCCACTTGGACAGGCGGGGCGAGACCCAGTACTTC.

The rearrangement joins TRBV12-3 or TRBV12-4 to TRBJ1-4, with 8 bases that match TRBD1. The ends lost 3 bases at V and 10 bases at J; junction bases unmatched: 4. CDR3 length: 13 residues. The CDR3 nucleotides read TGTGCCAGCAGTTTTCAGGGGGCAGGAAAACTGTTTTTT. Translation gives CASSFQGAGKLFF.

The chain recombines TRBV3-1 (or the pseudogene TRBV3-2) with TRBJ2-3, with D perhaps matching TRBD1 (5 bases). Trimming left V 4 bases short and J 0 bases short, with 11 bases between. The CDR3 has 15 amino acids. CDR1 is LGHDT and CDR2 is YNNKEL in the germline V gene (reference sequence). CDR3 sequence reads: CASSRGQFSTDTQYF. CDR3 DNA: TGTGCCAGCAGCCGCGGACAATTTAGCACAGATACGCAGTATTTT.

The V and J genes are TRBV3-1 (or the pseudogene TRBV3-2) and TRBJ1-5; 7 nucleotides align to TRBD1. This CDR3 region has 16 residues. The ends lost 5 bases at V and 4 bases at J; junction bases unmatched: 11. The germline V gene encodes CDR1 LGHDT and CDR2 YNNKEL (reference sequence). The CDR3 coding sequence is TGTGCCAGCAGCTCGACCCAGGGGGGCCATAATCAGCCCCAGCATTTT. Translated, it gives CASSSTQGGHNQPQHF.

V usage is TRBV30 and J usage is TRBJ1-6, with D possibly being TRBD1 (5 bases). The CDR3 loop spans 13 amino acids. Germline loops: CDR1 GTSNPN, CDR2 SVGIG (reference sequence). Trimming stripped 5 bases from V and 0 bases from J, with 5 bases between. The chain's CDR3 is CAWDSSYNSPLHF. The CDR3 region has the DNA TGTGCCTGGGACAGCTCCTATAATTCACCCCTCCACTTT.

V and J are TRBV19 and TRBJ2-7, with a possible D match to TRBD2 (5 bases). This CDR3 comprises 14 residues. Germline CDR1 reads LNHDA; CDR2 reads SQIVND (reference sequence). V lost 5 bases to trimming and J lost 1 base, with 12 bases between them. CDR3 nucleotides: TGTGCCAGTAGTGCCGGGATTTCGTCCTACGAGCAGTACTTC. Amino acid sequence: CASSAGISSYEQYF.

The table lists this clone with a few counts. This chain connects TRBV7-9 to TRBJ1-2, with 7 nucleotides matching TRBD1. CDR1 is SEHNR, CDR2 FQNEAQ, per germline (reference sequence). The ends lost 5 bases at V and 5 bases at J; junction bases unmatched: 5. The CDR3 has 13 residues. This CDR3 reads CASSPGTEYGYTF. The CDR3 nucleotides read TGTGCCAGCAGCCCCGGGACAGAATATGGCTACACCTTC. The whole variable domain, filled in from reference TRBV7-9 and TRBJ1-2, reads DTGVSQNPRHKITKRGQNVTFRCDPISEHNRLYWYRQTLGQGPEFLTYFQNEAQLEKSRLLSDRFSAERPKGSFSTLEIQRTEQGDSAMYLCASSPGTEYGYTFGSGTRLTVV.

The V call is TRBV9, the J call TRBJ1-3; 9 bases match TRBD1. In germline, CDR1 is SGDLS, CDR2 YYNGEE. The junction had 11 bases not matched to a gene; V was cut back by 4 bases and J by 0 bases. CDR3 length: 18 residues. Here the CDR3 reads CASSKETGQGFSGNTIYF. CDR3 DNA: TGTGCCAGCAGCAAAGAAACGGGACAGGGATTCTCTGGAAACACCATATATTTT.

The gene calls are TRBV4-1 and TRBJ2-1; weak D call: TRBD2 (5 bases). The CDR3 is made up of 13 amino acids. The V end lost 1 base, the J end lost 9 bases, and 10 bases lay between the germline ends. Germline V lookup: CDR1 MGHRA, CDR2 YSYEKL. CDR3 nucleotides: TGCGCCAGCAGCCAAGGGTGGGAGAGTGAGCAGTTCTTC. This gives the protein CASSQGWESEQFF.

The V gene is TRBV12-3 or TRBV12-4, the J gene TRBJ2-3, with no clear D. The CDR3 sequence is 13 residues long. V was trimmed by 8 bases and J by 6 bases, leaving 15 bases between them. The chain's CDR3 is CASAYVPADTQYF. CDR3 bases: TGTGCCAGCGCTTACGTCCCCGCGGATACGCAGTATTTT.

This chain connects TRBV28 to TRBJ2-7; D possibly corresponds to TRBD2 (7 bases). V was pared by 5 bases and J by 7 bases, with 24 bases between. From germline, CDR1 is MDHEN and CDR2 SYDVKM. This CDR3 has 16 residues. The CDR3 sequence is CASSTSPGAGAREQYF. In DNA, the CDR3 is TGTGCCAGCAGTACGTCCCCGGGGGCGGGAGCGAGAGAGCAGTACTTC.

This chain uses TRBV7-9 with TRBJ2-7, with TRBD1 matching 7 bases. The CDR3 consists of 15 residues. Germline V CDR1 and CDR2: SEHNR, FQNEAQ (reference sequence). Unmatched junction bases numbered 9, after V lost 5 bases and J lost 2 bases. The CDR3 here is CASSPGRDSPYEQYF. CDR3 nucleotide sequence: TGTGCCAGCAGCCCTGGCCGGGACAGCCCCTACGAGCAGTACTTC.

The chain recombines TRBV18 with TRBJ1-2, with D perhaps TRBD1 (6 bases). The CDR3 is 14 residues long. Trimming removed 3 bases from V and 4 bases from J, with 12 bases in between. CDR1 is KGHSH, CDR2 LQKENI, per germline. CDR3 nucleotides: TGTGCCAGCTCACCGGGACACACCTTCTATGGCTACACCTTC. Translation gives CASSPGHTFYGYTF. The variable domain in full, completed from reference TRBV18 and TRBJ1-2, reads NAGVMQNPRHLVRRRGQEARLRCSPMKGHSHVYWYRQLPEEGLKFMVYLQKENIIDESGMPKERFSAEFPKEGPSILRIQQVVRGDSAAYFCASSPGHTFYGYTFGSGTRLTVV.

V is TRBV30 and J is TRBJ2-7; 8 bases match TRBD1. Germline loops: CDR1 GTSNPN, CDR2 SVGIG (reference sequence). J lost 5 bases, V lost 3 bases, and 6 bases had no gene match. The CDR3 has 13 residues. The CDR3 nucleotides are TGTGCCTGGAGCAGGACAGGGCTCGACGAGCAGTACTTC. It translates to CAWSRTGLDEQYF.

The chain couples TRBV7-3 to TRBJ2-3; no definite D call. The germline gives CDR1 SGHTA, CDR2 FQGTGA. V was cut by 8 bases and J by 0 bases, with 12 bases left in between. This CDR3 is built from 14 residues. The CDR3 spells CASSPATSTDTQYF. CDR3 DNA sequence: TGTGCCAGCTCCCCAGCGACTAGCACAGATACGCAGTATTTT.

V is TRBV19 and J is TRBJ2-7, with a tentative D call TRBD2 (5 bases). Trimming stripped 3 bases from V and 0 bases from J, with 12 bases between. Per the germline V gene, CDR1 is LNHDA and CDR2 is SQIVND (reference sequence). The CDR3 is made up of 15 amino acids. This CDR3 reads CASSIYGGSSYEQYF. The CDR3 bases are TGTGCCAGTAGTATTTACGGCGGGTCCTCCTACGAGCAGTACTTC.

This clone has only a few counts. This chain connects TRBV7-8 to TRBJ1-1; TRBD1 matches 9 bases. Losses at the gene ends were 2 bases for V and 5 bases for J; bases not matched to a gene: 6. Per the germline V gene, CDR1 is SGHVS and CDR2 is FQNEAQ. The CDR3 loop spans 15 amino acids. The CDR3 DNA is TGTGCCAGCAGCTTACAGGGACAGGGAGGGACTGAAGCTTTCTTT. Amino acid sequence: CASSLQGQGGTEAFF.

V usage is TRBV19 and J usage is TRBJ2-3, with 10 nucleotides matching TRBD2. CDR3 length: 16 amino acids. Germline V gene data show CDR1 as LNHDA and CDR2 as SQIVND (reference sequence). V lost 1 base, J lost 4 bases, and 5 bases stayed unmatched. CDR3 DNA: TGTGCCAGTAGTATAGGGGTAGCGGGAGGTGCAGATACGCAGTATTTT. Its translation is CASSIGVAGGADTQYF.

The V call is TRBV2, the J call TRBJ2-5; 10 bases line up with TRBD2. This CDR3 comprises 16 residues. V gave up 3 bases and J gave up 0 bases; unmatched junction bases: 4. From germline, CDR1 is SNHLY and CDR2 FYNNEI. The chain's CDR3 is CASSELGLANQETQYF. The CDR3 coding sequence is TGTGCCAGCAGTGAGCTGGGACTAGCGAACCAAGAGACCCAGTACTTC.

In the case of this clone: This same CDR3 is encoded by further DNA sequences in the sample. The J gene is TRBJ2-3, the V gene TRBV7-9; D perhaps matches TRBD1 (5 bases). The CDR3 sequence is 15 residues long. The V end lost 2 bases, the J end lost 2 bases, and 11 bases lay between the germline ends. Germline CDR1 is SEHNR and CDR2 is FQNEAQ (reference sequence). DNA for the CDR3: TGTGCCAGCAGCTTACAGGGCGCATCCACAGATACGCAGTATTTT. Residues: CASSLQGASTDTQYF.

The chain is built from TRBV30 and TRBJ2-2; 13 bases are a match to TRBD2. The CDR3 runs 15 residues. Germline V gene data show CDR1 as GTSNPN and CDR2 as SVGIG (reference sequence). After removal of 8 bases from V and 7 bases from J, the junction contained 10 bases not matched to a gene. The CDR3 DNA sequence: TGTGCCCGCAGTGGACTAGCGGGAGTGGTCGGGGAGCTGTTTTTT. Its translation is CARSGLAGVVGELFF.

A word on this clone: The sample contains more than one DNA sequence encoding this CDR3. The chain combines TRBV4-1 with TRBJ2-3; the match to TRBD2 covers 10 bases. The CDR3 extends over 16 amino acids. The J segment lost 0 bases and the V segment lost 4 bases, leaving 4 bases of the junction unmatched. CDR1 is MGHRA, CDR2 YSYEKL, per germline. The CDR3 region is CASSPGLAASTDTQYF. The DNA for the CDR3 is TGCGCCAGCAGCCCCGGACTAGCGGCTAGCACAGATACGCAGTATTTT.

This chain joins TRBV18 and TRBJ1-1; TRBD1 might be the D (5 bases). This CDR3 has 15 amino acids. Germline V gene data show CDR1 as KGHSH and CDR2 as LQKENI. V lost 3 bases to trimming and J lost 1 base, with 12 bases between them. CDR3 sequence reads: CASSPTRGENTEAFF. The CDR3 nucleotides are TGTGCCAGCTCACCGACTCGGGGGGAGAACACTGAAGCTTTCTTT.

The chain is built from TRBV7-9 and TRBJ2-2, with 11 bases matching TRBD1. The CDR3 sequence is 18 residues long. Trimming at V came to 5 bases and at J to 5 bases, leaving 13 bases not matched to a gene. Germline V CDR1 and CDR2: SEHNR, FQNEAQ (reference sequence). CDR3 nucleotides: TGTGCCAGCAGCATTAATACCCCGGGACAGGGGGGAACCGGGGAGCTGTTTTTT. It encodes CASSINTPGQGGTGELFF.

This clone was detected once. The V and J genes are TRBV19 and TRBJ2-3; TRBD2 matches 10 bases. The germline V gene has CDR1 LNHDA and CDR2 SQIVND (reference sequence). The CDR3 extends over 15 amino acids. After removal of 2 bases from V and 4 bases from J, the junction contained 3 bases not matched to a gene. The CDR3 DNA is TGTGCCAGTAGTATACTAGCGGGAGTACCAGATACGCAGTATTTT. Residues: CASSILAGVPDTQYF.

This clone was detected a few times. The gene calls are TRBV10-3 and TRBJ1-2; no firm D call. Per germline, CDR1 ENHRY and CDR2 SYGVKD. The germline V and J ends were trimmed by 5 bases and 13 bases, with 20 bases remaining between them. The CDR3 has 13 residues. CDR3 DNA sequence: TGTGCCATCAGTCCCGACTCTTCCAAGTTTGCCACCTTC. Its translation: CAISPDSSKFATF.

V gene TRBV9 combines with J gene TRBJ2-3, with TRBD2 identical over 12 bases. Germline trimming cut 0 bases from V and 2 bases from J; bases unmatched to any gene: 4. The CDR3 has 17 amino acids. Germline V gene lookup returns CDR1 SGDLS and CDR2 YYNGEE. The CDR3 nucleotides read TGTGCCAGCAGCGTAGACGGACTAGCGGGGATCACAGATACGCAGTATTTT. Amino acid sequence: CASSVDGLAGITDTQYF.